This T cell receptor beta chain emerged from a study of T cell responses to AZD1222 COVID-19 vaccine. General observations from the study: After the peak T cell response, and only then, were repertoires sampled. Females outnumbered males among donors, who were mostly white British; clonal diversity was possibly underestimated. Compared with day 0, the breadth and depth of the Spike-specific TCR repertoire rose significantly after two doses of AZD1222. Baseline serology detected seropositivity in only five or six AZD1222 recipients.

Comments on this clone: Antigen specificity is unknown.

The trim removed 3 bases at V and 3 bases at J, leaving 6 bases unmatched. The CDR3 is 15 residues long. Germline-derived CDR1 and CDR2 are SNHLY and FYNNEI. Profiling relied on immunoSEQ multiplex PCR, and the TCRdb table lists in-frame clones only, not all of them. The top ten clones hold approximately 1.8% of a sample with roughly 180,000 clones, about nine tenths of them seen once. J is TRBJ1-1 and V is TRBV2, with 8 nucleotides matching TRBD1. The material sequenced was peripheral blood, taken 28 days after the second AZD1222 dose. This receptor was obtained from an adult who received the AZD1222 COVID-19 vaccine. The DNA for the CDR3 is TGTGCCAGCAGTGAGTTGCCAGGGGGCCACACTGAAGCTTTCTTT. Residues: CASSELPGGHTEAFF.